These 8 T cell receptor beta chains came from one sample sequenced in a study of beta chain features in type 1 diabetes. Reverse transcribing all isolated RNA meant expressed TCRB transcripts were sequenced. The repertoire was sequenced with immunoSEQ multiplex PCR; TCRdb's copy has only in-frame clones and lacks some. The table lists around 160,000 clones, approximately 52% of them singletons. Sequencing was carried out using Tregs from blood. These receptors originate from a young man in good health.

The table lists this clone with a few counts. The chain has TRBV18 and TRBJ1-1; D may be TRBD1 (5 bases). This CDR3 is built from 13 residues. Germline V gene sequence: CDR1 KGHSH, CDR2 LQKENI. V was shortened by 8 bases and J by 0 bases, with 10 bases between the two germline ends. The CDR3 here is CASTQQVNTEAFF. In DNA form, the CDR3 reads TGTGCCAGCACGCAACAGGTGAACACTGAAGCTTTCTTT.

The chain carries TRBV7-2 and TRBJ2-1; the match to TRBD2 covers 9 bases. The ends lost 1 base at V and 8 bases at J; junction bases unmatched: 3. CDR1 and CDR2 (germline): SGHTA, FQGNSA. The CDR3 spans 14 residues. The CDR3 loop reads CASSLGGGAYEQFF. The CDR3, as DNA: TGTGCCAGCAGCTTAGGCGGGGGGGCATATGAGCAGTTCTTC.

The rearrangement uses TRBV7-9 and TRBJ2-3; TRBD1 agrees at 9 bases. CDR3 length: 14 residues. The trim removed 4 bases at V and 4 bases at J, leaving 3 bases unmatched. From germline, CDR1 is SEHNR and CDR2 FQNEAQ (reference sequence). The CDR3 DNA follows: TGTGCCAGCAGCTCGGGACAGGGAGCAGATACGCAGTATTTT. This codes for CASSSGQGADTQYF.

V gene TRBV18 combines with J gene TRBJ2-7; 10 nucleotides agree with TRBD2. The CDR3 has 17 amino acids. Trimming removed 3 bases from V and 1 base from J; junction bases left unmatched: 9. CDR1 is KGHSH, CDR2 LQKENI, per germline. For the CDR3, the DNA is TGTGCCAGCTCACCTAAGCGGGGGGGCCGTCGATCCTACGAGCAGTACTTC. Translation gives CASSPKRGGRRSYEQYF.

The V and J genes are TRBV27 and TRBJ1-2; D uncertain. This CDR3 comprises 13 residues. Germline V gene sequence: CDR1 MNHEY, CDR2 SMNVEV (reference sequence). Deletions cut 3 bases from V and 4 bases from J, with 9 bases between. The CDR3 loop is CASSFGTAYGYTF. The CDR3 DNA reads TGTGCCAGCAGTTTTGGTACAGCCTATGGCTACACCTTC.

The rearrangement joins TRBV27 to TRBJ2-3; 7 bases agree with TRBD1. CDR1 MNHEY and CDR2 SMNVEV come from the germline V gene (reference sequence). CDR3 length: 18 amino acids. The junction had 11 bases not matched to a gene; V was cut back by 2 bases and J by 0 bases. The CDR3 sequence is CASSLADRVTRSTDTQYF. In DNA, the CDR3 is TGTGCCAGCAGTTTAGCCGACAGGGTCACTAGGAGCACAGATACGCAGTATTTT.

J is TRBJ1-1 and V is TRBV5-1; D unclear. The CDR3 covers 12 residues. The germline V and J ends were trimmed by 4 bases and 4 bases, with 8 bases remaining between them. Germline CDR1 reads SGHRS; CDR2 reads YFSETQ. CDR3 coding DNA: TGCGCCAGCAGCGAGAGGAGCACTGAAGCTTTCTTT. It encodes CASSERSTEAFF.

This chain uses TRBV7-2 with TRBJ1-2, with D possibly being TRBD1 (5 bases). The V gene lost 5 bases and the J gene lost 4 bases, with 11 bases spanning the gap. This CDR3 contains 13 residues. Germline V gives CDR1 SGHTA, CDR2 FQGNSA. DNA of the CDR3: TGTGCCAGCAGCCCCACAGGAATCTATGGCTACACCTTC. Translating gives CASSPTGIYGYTF. Based on the CDR3 plus reference TRBV7-2 and TRBJ1-2, the full variable domain is GAGVSQSPSNKVTEKGKDVELRCDPISGHTALYWYRQSLGQGLEFLIYFQGNSAPDKSGLPSDRFSAERTGGSVSTLTIQRTQQEDSAVYLCASSPTGIYGYTFGSGTRLTVV.